This T cell receptor (beta chain) stems from a study of regulatory T cells in long-lasting Graves disease. Investigators prepared the TCR beta libraries by applying iRepertoire HTBI primers and Arm-PCR of CDR3 regions. MiXCR, run by TCRdb on the multiplex PCR reads, gives a single entry per CDR3 protein. The sample lists about 540,000 distinct CDR3 sequences; 13% were seen once. General study points: Study of thyroid tissue was not done, with only peripheral blood studied.

This clonotype was seen ten or more times. The antigen is undetermined. Time point in this sample: newly diagnosed GD, antithyroid drugs for less than 3 months. The authors made the TCR library using RNA they extracted from PBMCs. Patients were enrolled at an endocrinology department in Xi'an, China. These data were also filed under a second study, of T cells in Graves' hyperthyroidism and ophthalmopathy. As that study records: Not enrolled were patients with uncontrolled infection, other autoimmune disease, pregnancy or lactation. Most expanded thyroid clonotypes above 0.001 recurred in blood.

Sequencing was performed on peripheral blood mononuclear cells (PBMCs), taken at new diagnosis, from a patient treated with antithyroid drugs. The clonotype comes from a man younger than 40 with Graves disease.

The CDR3 here is CASSRLAGSWAGELFF. CDR3 bases: TGTGCCAGCAGCCGACTAGCGGGATCGTGGGCCGGGGAGCTGTTTTTT. This rearrangement joins TRBV7-9 to TRBJ2-2; 11 positions agree with TRBD2. Germline V lookup: CDR1 SEHNR, CDR2 FQNEAQ (reference sequence). J was trimmed by 6 bases and V by 5 bases; bases with no gene match: 8. The CDR3 is 16 residues long.